The text below deals with one TCR beta chain. Its antigen is not known. This CDR3 contains 13 residues. V was shortened by 7 bases and J by 0 bases, with 10 bases between the two germline ends. Germline CDR1 SNHLY, CDR2 FYNNEI. The data belong to a study of OX40 agonist ivuxolimab in advanced cancers. Study information: Ivuxolimab, an antibody acting as an agonist of OX40 (CD134), was used to treat patients. Past anti-PD-1, anti-PD-L1 or anti-CTLA-4 therapy was accepted, and 40% had received some.

Findings of the study overall: Not determined was the antigen specificity of the expanded peripheral T cells. Near-lowest levels of clonal expansion characterized partial responders at 0.1-3.0 mg/kg.

The protocol was immunoSEQ multiplex PCR, while the TCRdb copy is restricted to in-frame clones and leaves out a portion. Of 70,000 to 80,000 clones in the sample, over 75% are singletons; the top ten hold about 1%. The starting material was CD4+ or CD8+ T cells sorted from blood, obtained in a trial of the OX40 agonist ivuxolimab. This clonotype was obtained from an adult with an advanced solid tumor such as melanoma, head and neck, liver or kidney cancer. The chain is built from TRBV2 and TRBJ2-7; D unresolved. CDR3 in amino acids: CASKASVSYEQYF. DNA for the CDR3: TGTGCCAGCAAAGCAAGCGTCTCCTACGAGCAGTACTTC.